A single sample is the source of the 30 T cell receptor beta chains below, sequenced in a study of blood T cell repertoires in COVID-19. Assay used: immunoSEQ multiplex PCR; TCRdb lists only in-frame clones, some missing. This sample yields fewer than 250,000 clones, of which 86% are seen a single time; 1.5% to 2% belongs to the top ten. Sequencing was carried out using peripheral blood. Every receptor here comes from a woman aged 60-75 years who had recovered from COVID-19.

This chain links TRBV7-2 with TRBJ2-2; TRBD1 agrees at 9 bases. After removal of 1 base from V and 6 bases from J, the junction contained 15 bases not matched to a gene. CDR1 and CDR2 from the germline V gene are SGHTA and FQGNSA. This CDR3 region has 19 residues. The CDR3 loop is CASSLVFIGRQGGAGELFF. In DNA, the CDR3 is TGTGCCAGCAGCTTAGTTTTTATAGGTCGACAGGGGGGAGCCGGGGAGCTGTTTTTT.

The V and J genes are TRBV4-1 and TRBJ2-5; the D gene is possibly TRBD1 (6 bases). Germline assignment: CDR1 MGHRA and CDR2 YSYEKL. Between the trimmed V and J ends, which lost 0 bases and 7 bases, there was a span of 18 bases. The CDR3 contains 16 residues. This chain's CDR3 is CASSQESTGIQGTQYF. The CDR3 DNA follows: TGCGCCAGCAGCCAAGAGTCAACAGGGATTCAGGGGACCCAGTACTTC.

The gene calls are TRBV10-3 and TRBJ1-1; D gene ambiguous. Germline assignment: CDR1 ENHRY and CDR2 SYGVKD. V lost 5 bases to trimming and J lost 4 bases, with 11 bases between them. The CDR3 sequence is 13 residues long. The DNA for the CDR3 is TGTGCCATCAGTCGGGATGATTCCACTGAAGCTTTCTTT. As protein: CAISRDDSTEAFF.

V usage is TRBV18 and J usage is TRBJ2-7; TRBD1 is a possible D gene (6 bases). Trimming shortened V by 2 bases and J by 2 bases, and 10 bases separated the two germline ends. Germline V gives CDR1 KGHSH, CDR2 LQKENI. The CDR3 has 14 residues. The CDR3 DNA is TGTGCCAGCTCACCAGGGGGCGCTCCCTACGAGCAGTACTTC. It translates to CASSPGGAPYEQYF.

This chain links TRBV28 with TRBJ1-1, with TRBD1 as a possible D gene (5 bases). CDR1 and CDR2 from the germline V gene are MDHEN and SYDVKM. CDR3 length equals 14 residues. V was clipped by 3 bases and J by 3 bases, with 11 bases between them. The CDR3 loop reads CASSLQGWDTEAFF. DNA of the CDR3: TGTGCCAGCAGTTTGCAGGGTTGGGACACTGAAGCTTTCTTT.

The gene calls are TRBV4-2 and TRBJ1-2; D is perhaps TRBD1 (5 bases). The CDR3 is 14 residues long. Looked up from germline, CDR1 is LGHNA and CDR2 is YNFKEQ. V dropped 1 base and J dropped 4 bases, with 10 bases sitting between them. The CDR3 DNA sequence: TGTGCCAGCAGCCAAGGGGGGGGTGGCTATGGCTACACCTTC. Residues: CASSQGGGGYGYTF.

V is TRBV18 and J is TRBJ2-1, with D tentatively TRBD2 (7 bases). CDR1 and CDR2 (germline): KGHSH, LQKENI. Trimming removed 3 bases at V and 5 bases at J, with 17 bases between. CDR3 size: 16 residues. CDR3 in amino acids: CASSPPRGGVNNEQFF. CDR3 bases: TGTGCCAGCTCACCTCCGAGGGGGGGGGTAAACAATGAGCAGTTCTTC.

V is TRBV19 and J is TRBJ1-2; D not resolved. CDR1 and CDR2 from the germline V gene are LNHDA and SQIVND (reference sequence). V shed 8 bases and J shed 3 bases, with 7 bases lying between them. CDR3 length: 11 residues. The CDR3 coding sequence is TGTGCCAGTCAGGAGGACTATGGCTACACCTTC. This gives the protein CASQEDYGYTF.

The rearrangement uses TRBV12-3 or TRBV12-4 and TRBJ1-2; D is perhaps TRBD1 (6 bases). The CDR3 has 12 amino acids. V dropped 3 bases and J dropped 7 bases, with 9 bases sitting between them. In DNA form, the CDR3 reads TGTGCCAGCAGTTTCTACAGGGCTGGCTACACCTTC. Translated, it gives CASSFYRAGYTF.

This rearrangement joins TRBV5-1 to TRBJ2-1, with a tentative D call TRBD1 (6 bases). Trimming removed 2 bases at V and 5 bases at J, with 11 bases between. Germline loops: CDR1 SGHRS, CDR2 YFSETQ. The CDR3 covers 14 residues. CDR3 in amino acids: CASSFQGPDNEQFF. The CDR3 coding sequence is TGCGCCAGCAGCTTTCAGGGGCCCGACAATGAGCAGTTCTTC.

The chain joins TRBV11-3 to TRBJ2-1; a possible D gene is TRBD2 (7 bases). Trimming removed 5 bases from V and 4 bases from J, with 15 bases in between. Germline CDR1 and CDR2: SGHNT and YENEEA. The CDR3 has 15 residues. In DNA, the CDR3 is TGTGCCAGCAGCGGCAGGGGCGGGGGATACAATGAGCAGTTCTTC. Amino acids: CASSGRGGGYNEQFF.

There are a few counts of this clone. The rearrangement joins TRBV2 to TRBJ1-4; 9 nucleotides line up with TRBD1. The J segment lost 8 bases and the V segment lost 2 bases, leaving 9 bases of the junction unmatched. CDR3 length equals 16 residues. The V gene's germline CDR1 is SNHLY and CDR2 FYNNEI. CDR3 residues: CASSELRTGDGEKLFF. CDR3 coding DNA: TGTGCCAGCAGTGAATTAAGGACAGGGGATGGCGAAAAACTGTTTTTT.

V and J are TRBV4-1 and TRBJ1-2; D remains unclear. CDR3 length: 14 residues. Germline V gene lookup returns CDR1 MGHRA and CDR2 YSYEKL. Trimming took off 1 base at V and 6 bases at J, with 12 bases between the two ends. The CDR3 reads CASSQVGVIHGYTF. The CDR3 nucleotides read TGCGCCAGCAGCCAAGTCGGGGTAATACATGGCTACACCTTC.

The rearrangement uses TRBV5-6 and TRBJ2-2; D unresolved. The CDR3 covers 9 residues. V was clipped by 4 bases and J by 11 bases, with 3 bases between them. Germline V lookup: CDR1 SGHDT, CDR2 YYEEEE. The DNA for the CDR3 is TGTGCCAGCAGCCGTGAGCTGTTTTTT. As protein: CASSRELFF.

The CDR3 DNA sequence: TGTGCCAGCAGCTTATCCGGGGCGGGGAGCAATCAGCCCCAGCATTTT. As protein: CASSLSGAGSNQPQHF. The chain links TRBV7-9 to TRBJ1-5, with D tentatively TRBD1 (5 bases). Looked up from germline, CDR1 is SEHNR and CDR2 is FQNEAQ (reference sequence). CDR3 length equals 16 residues. Trimming cost V 2 bases and J 1 base, with 12 bases left between them.

The V call is TRBV19, the J call TRBJ2-3; D may be TRBD2 (7 bases). CDR3 size: 15 residues. V gave up 3 bases and J gave up 4 bases, with 14 bases separating them. The V gene's germline CDR1 is LNHDA and CDR2 SQIVND (reference sequence). The CDR3 DNA reads TGTGCCAGTAGTATTGAGGCGGGGGCCGCAGATACGCAGTATTTT. It translates to CASSIEAGAADTQYF.

This clone was counted ten times or more. This rearrangement joins TRBV20-1 to TRBJ2-7, with D unclear. The CDR3 is 11 amino acids. V lost 3 bases to trimming and J lost 4 bases, with 7 bases between them. Germline lookup yields CDR1 DFQATT and CDR2 SNEGSKA (reference sequence). The CDR3 is CSASVRYEQYF. CDR3 coding DNA: TGCAGTGCTAGTGTCAGGTACGAGCAGTACTTC.

The chain employs TRBV23-1 and TRBJ1-5; perhaps TRBD1 as D (5 bases). TRBV23-1 is an ORF for which the function is uncertain. The CDR3 is 15 amino acids. The ends were cut back, 6 bases at V and 0 bases at J, with 12 bases in the middle. The DNA of the CDR3 is TGCGCCAGCAGGGGAAGGGGACTTAGCAATCAGCCCCAGCATTTT. The encoded protein is CASRGRGLSNQPQHF.

The chain combines TRBV18 with TRBJ2-1; 7 bases agree with TRBD1. The germline V gene has CDR1 KGHSH and CDR2 LQKENI. V lost 4 bases, J lost 6 bases, and 9 bases stayed unmatched. The CDR3 loop spans 15 amino acids. CDR3 in DNA: TGTGCCAGCTCACTAGGGACAGTACAGGTCAATGAGCAGTTCTTC. Translated, it gives CASSLGTVQVNEQFF.

The gene calls are TRBV11-3 and TRBJ2-6; D unresolved. Trimming pared 5 bases from V and 4 bases from J, leaving 9 bases between. Germline loops: CDR1 SGHNT, CDR2 YENEEA. The CDR3 extends over 14 amino acids. The CDR3 region has the DNA TGTGCCAGCAGCCGAACAACCGGGGCCAACGTCCTGACTTTC. As protein: CASSRTTGANVLTF.

This chain links TRBV10-3 with TRBJ2-7; 10 bases map to TRBD1. The germline CDR1 and CDR2 sequences are ENHRY and SYGVKD. V shed 7 bases and J 6 bases; nucleotides not matched to a gene: 12. The CDR3 has 15 amino acids. CDR3 nucleotide sequence: TGTGCCATCACTGAAACTGGGACAGGGGTGAGCGAGCAGTACTTC. Residues: CAITETGTGVSEQYF.

J is TRBJ2-3 and V is TRBV12-3 or TRBV12-4, with D unresolved. Trimming removed 2 bases from V and 4 bases from J, with 7 bases in between. The CDR3 length is 13 residues. This CDR3 is CASSLLLADTQYF. CDR3 sequence (DNA): TGTGCCAGCAGTTTACTCCTAGCAGATACGCAGTATTTT.

This sequence joins TRBV12-3 or TRBV12-4 and TRBJ2-3; D is unclear. V dropped 8 bases and J dropped 6 bases, with 9 bases sitting between them. The CDR3 contains 11 residues. The CDR3 coding sequence is TGTGCCAGCGCCCGCGTGGATACGCAGTATTTT. It translates to CASARVDTQYF.

J is TRBJ2-5 and V is TRBV12-3 or TRBV12-4, with D maybe TRBD1 (5 bases). The CDR3 spans 12 residues. V was clipped by 4 bases and J by 9 bases, with 12 bases between them. CDR3 protein: CASSSKARAQYF. In DNA form, the CDR3 reads TGTGCCAGCAGTTCAAAGGCCAGGGCCCAGTACTTC.

A note on this clone: At the DNA level, this CDR3 is encoded by other sequences in the same sample as well. The chain employs TRBV15 and TRBJ1-2, with D perhaps matching TRBD1 (6 bases). V was clipped by 0 bases and J by 4 bases, with 6 bases between them. Germline CDR1 reads LNHNV; CDR2 reads YYDKDF (reference sequence). The CDR3 contains 13 residues. The CDR3 region is CATSRDRGYGYTF. The CDR3, as DNA: TGTGCCACCAGCAGAGACAGGGGCTATGGCTACACCTTC.

The table lists this clone with a count of one. The chain has TRBV19 and TRBJ2-7, with 9 bases matching TRBD2. Germline CDR1 reads LNHDA; CDR2 reads SQIVND (reference sequence). This CDR3 is built from 16 residues. Losses at the gene ends were 1 base for V and 3 bases for J; bases not matched to a gene: 7. As DNA, the CDR3 is TGTGCCAGTAGTATAGCGCCTAGCGGGGAATACTACGAGCAGTACTTC. This encodes CASSIAPSGEYYEQYF.

The V and J genes are TRBV6-2 or TRBV6-3 and TRBJ2-5; 10 bases are shared with TRBD2. The CDR3 contains 16 residues. The ends lost 2 bases at V and 4 bases at J; junction bases unmatched: 7. Germline V gene lookup returns CDR1 MNHEY and CDR2 SVGEGT. The CDR3 here is CASSYRAGGLLETQYF. The DNA of the CDR3 is TGTGCCAGCAGTTACAGAGCGGGGGGGCTACTAGAGACCCAGTACTTC.

The genes are TRBV5-1 and TRBJ2-3; D gene ambiguous. Germline values: CDR1 SGHRS, CDR2 YFSETQ. The CDR3 covers 15 residues. V gave up 3 bases and J gave up 1 base, with 12 bases separating them. The CDR3 loop is CASSSLSLGTDTQYF. For the CDR3, the DNA is TGCGCCAGCAGCTCCTTGAGCCTAGGCACAGATACGCAGTATTTT.

This clone was detected only a few times. V is TRBV18 and J is TRBJ2-7; D is possibly TRBD2 (6 bases). Germline values: CDR1 KGHSH, CDR2 LQKENI. V lost 2 bases and J 7 bases, leaving 12 bases between the germline ends. This CDR3 spans 13 amino acids. CDR3 in DNA: TGTGCCAGCTCACCAGGGGCAGGGAGGGAGCAGTACTTC. Encoded protein: CASSPGAGREQYF.

The chain couples TRBV9 to TRBJ2-7; 8 bases map to TRBD2. This CDR3 region has 16 residues. Germline CDR1 and CDR2: SGDLS and YYNGEE. Unmatched junction bases numbered 12, after V lost 5 bases and J lost 2 bases. The CDR3 sequence: CASSHTTGLAPYEQYF. The CDR3 region has the DNA TGTGCCAGCAGTCATACAACTGGACTAGCTCCCTACGAGCAGTACTTC.